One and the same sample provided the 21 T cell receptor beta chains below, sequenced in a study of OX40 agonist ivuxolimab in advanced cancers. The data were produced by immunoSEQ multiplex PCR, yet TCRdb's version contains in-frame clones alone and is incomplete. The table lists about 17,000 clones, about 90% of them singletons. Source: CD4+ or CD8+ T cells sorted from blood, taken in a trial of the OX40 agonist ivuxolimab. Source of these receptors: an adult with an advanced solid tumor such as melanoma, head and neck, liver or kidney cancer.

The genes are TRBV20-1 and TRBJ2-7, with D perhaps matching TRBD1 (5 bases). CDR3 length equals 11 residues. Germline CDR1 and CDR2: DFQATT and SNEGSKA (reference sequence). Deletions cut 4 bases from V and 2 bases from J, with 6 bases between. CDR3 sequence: CSAKGTYEQYF. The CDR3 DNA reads TGCAGTGCTAAGGGGACCTACGAGCAGTACTTC.

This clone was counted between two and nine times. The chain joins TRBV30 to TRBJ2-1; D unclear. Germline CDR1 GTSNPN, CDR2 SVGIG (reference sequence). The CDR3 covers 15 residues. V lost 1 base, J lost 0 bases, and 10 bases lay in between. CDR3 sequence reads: CAWSAQESSYNEQFF. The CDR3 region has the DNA TGTGCCTGGAGTGCCCAGGAAAGCTCCTACAATGAGCAGTTCTTC. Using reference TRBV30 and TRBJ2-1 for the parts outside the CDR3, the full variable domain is SQTIHQWPATLVQPVGSPLSLECTVEGTSNPNLYWYRQAAGRGLQLLFYSVGIGQISSEVPQNLSASRPQDRQFILSSKKLLLSDSGFYLCAWSAQESSYNEQFFGPGTRLTVL.

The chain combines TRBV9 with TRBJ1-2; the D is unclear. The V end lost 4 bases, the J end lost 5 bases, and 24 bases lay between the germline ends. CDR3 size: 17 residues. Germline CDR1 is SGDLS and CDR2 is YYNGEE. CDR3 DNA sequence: TGTGCCAGCAGCTCAACAACTCGCGGGAGGGAACCTTATGGCTACACCTTC. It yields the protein CASSSTTRGREPYGYTF.

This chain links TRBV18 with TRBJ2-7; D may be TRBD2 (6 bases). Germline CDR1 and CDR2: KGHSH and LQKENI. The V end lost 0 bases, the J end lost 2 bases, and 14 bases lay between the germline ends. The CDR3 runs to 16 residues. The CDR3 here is CASSPPEGPETYEQYF. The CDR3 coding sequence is TGTGCCAGCTCACCACCGGAGGGGCCCGAAACCTACGAGCAGTACTTC.

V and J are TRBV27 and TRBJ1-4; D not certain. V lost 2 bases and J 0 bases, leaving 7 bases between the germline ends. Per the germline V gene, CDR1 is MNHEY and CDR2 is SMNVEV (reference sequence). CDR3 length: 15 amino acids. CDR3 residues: CASSLTVATNEKLFF. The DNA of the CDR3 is TGTGCCAGCAGTTTAACGGTTGCAACTAATGAAAAACTGTTTTTT.

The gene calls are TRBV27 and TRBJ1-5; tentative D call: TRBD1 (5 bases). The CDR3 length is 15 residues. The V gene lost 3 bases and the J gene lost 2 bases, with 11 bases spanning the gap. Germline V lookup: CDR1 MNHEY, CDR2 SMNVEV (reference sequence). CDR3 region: CASSFRVDGNQPQHF. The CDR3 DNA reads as TGTGCCAGCAGTTTCAGGGTTGATGGCAATCAGCCCCAGCATTTT.

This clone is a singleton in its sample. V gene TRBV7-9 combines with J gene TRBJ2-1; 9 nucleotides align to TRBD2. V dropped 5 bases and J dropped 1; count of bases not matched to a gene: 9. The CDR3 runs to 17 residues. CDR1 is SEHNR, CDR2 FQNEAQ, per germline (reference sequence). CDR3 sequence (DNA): TGTGCCAGCAGCCCGTTAGCGGGGGAATCTTCCTACAATGAGCAGTTCTTC. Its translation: CASSPLAGESSYNEQFF.

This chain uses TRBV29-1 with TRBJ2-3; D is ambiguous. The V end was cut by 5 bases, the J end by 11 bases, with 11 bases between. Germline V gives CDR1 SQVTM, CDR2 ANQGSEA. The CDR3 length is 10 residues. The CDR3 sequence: CSVFLTGQYF. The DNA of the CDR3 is TGCAGCGTTTTTTTGACTGGGCAGTATTTT.

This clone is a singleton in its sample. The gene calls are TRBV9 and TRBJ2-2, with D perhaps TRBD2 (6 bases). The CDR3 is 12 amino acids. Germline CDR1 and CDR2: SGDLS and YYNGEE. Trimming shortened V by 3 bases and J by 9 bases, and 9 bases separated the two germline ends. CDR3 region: CASSGAGRELFF. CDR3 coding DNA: TGTGCCAGCAGCGGTGCGGGGAGGGAGCTGTTTTTT.

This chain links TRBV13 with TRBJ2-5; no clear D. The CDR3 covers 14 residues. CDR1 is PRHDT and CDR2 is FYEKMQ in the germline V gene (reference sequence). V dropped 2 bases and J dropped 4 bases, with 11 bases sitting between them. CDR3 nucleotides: TGTGCCAGCAGCTTAAGTATAATGGGAGAGACCCAGTACTTC. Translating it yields CASSLSIMGETQYF.

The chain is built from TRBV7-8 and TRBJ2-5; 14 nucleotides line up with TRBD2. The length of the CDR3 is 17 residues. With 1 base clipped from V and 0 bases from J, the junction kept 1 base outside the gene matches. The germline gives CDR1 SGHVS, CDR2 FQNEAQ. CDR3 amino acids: CASSLGTSGGYQETQYF. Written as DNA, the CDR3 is TGTGCCAGCAGCTTAGGGACTAGCGGGGGGTACCAAGAGACCCAGTACTTC.

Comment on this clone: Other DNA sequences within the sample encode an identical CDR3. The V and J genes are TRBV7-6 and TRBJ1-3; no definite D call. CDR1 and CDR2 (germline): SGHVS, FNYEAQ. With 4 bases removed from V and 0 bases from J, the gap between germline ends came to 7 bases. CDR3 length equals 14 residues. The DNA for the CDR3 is TGTGCCAGCAGCTCCGGATCCTCTGGAAACACCATATATTTT. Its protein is CASSSGSSGNTIYF.

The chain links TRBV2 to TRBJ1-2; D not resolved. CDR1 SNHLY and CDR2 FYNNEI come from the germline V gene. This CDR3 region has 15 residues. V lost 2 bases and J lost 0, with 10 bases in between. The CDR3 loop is CASSERPVANYGYTF. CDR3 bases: TGTGCCAGCAGTGAAAGGCCCGTGGCTAACTATGGCTACACCTTC.

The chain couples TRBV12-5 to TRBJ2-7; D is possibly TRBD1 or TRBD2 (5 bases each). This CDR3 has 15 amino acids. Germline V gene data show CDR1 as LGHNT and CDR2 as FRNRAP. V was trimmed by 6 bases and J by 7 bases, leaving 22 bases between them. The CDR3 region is CASGTTGAHLSEQYF. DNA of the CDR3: TGTGCTAGTGGGACTACCGGGGCACACCTCTCGGAGCAGTACTTC.

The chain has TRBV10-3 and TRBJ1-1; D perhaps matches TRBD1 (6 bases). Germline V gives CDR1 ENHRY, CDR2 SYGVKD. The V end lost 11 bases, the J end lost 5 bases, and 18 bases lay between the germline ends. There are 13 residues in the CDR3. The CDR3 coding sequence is TGTGCCGGGGCAAAGGGGGATGGGACTGAAGCTTTCTTT. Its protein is CAGAKGDGTEAFF.

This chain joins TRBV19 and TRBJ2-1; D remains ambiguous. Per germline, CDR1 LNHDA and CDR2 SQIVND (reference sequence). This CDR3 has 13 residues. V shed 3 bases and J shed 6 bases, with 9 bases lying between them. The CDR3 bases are TGTGCCAGTAGTATCGATTTTTTCAATGAGCAGTTCTTC. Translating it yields CASSIDFFNEQFF.

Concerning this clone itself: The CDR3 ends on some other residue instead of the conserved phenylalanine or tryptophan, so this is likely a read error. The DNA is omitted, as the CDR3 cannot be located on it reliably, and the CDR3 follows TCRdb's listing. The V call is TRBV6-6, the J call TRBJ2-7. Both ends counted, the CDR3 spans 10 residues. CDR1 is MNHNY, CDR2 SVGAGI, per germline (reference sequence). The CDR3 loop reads CASSNLAFVY.

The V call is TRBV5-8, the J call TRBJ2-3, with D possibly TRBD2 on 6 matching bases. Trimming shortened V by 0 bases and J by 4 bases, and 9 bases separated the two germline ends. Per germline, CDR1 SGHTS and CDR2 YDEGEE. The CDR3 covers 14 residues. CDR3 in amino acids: CASSLGLVPDTQYF. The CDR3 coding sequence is TGTGCCAGCAGCTTGGGACTAGTTCCAGATACGCAGTATTTT.

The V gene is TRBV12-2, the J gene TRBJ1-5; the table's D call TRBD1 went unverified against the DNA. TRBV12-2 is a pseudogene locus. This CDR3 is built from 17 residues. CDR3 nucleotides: TGTGCAAGTCGCTTAGTTGGGACAAGCCCCGAGAATCAGCCCCAGCATTTT. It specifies CASRLVGTSPENQPQHF.

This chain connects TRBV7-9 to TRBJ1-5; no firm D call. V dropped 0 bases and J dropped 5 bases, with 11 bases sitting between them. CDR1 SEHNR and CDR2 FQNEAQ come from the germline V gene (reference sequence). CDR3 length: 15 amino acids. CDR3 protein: CASSLALSGDQPQHF. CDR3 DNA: TGTGCCAGCAGCTTAGCGCTGTCGGGAGATCAGCCCCAGCATTTT.

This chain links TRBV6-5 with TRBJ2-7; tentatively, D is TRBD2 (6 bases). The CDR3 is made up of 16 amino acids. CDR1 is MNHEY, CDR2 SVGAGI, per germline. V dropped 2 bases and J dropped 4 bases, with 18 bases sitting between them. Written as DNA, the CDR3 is TGTGCCAGCAGTTACGAGGGGCATCAGGAGGGATACGAGCAGTACTTC. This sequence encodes CASSYEGHQEGYEQYF.